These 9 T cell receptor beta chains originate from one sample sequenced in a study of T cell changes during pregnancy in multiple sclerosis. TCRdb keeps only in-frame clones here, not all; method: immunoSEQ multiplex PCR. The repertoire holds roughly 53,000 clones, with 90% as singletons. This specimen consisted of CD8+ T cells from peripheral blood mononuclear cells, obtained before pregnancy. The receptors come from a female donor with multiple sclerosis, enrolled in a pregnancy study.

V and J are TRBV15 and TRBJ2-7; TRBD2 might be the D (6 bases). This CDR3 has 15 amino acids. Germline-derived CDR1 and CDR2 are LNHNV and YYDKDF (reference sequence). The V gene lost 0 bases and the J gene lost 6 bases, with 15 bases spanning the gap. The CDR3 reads CATSRDTQGGVEQYF. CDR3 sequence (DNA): TGTGCCACCAGCAGAGATACCCAGGGAGGCGTCGAGCAGTACTTC.

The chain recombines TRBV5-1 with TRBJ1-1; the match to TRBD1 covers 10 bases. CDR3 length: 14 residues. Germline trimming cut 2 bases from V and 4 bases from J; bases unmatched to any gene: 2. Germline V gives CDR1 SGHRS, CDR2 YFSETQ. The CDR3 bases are TGCGCCAGCAGCTTTTGGACAGGGGGCACTGAAGCTTTCTTT. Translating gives CASSFWTGGTEAFF.

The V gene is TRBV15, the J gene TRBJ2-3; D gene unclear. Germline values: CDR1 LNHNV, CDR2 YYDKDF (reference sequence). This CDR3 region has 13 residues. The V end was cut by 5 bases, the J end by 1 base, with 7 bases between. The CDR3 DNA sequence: TGTGCCACCAGCCGGTCCGGCACAGATACGCAGTATTTT. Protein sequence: CATSRSGTDTQYF.

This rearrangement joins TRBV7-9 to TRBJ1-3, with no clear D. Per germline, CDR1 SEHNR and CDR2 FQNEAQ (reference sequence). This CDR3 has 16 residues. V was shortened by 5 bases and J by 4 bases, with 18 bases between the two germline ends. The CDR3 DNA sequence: TGTGCCAGCAGCCGGAGAGGGCAGGATAAGGGAAACACCATATATTTT. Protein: CASSRRGQDKGNTIYF.

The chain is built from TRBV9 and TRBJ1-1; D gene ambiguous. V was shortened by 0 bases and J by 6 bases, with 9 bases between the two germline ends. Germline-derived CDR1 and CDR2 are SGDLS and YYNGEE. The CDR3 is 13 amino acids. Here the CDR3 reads CASSVDGEPEAFF. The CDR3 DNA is TGTGCCAGCAGCGTAGACGGGGAACCTGAAGCTTTCTTT.

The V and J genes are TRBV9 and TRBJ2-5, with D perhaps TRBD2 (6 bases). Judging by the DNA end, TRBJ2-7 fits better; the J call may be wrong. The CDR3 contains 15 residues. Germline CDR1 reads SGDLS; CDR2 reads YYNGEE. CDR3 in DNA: TGTGCCAGCAGCGCCCGGGACGGGAGCTCCTACGAGCAGTACTTC. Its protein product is CASSARDGSSYEQYF.

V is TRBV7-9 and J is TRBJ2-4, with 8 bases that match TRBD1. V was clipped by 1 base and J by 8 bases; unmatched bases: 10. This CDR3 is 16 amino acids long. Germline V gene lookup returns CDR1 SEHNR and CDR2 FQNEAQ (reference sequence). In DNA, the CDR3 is TGTGCCAGCAGCTTAGTAGTACAGGGGGTCATGGACATTCAGTACTTC. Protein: CASSLVVQGVMDIQYF. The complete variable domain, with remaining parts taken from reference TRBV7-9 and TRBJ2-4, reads DTGVSQNPRHKITKRGQNVTFRCDPISEHNRLYWYRQTLGQGPEFLTYFQNEAQLEKSRLLSDRFSAERPKGSFSTLEIQRTEQGDSAMYLCASSLVVQGVMDIQYFGAGTRLSVL.

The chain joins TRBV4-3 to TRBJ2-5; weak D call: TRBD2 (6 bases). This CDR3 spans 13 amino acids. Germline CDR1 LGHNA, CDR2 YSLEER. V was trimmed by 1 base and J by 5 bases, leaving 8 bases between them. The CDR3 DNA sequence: TGCGCCAGCAGCCAAGGGACTAAGGAGACCCAGTACTTC. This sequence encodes CASSQGTKETQYF.

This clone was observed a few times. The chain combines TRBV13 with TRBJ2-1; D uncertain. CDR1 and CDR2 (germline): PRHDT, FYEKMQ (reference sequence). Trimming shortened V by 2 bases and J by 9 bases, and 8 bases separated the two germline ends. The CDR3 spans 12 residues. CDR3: CASSLFRREQFF. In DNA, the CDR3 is TGTGCCAGCAGCTTATTCCGTCGTGAGCAGTTCTTC.